This is a list of T cell receptor beta chains from one sample in a study of blood T cell repertoires in COVID-19. Produced via immunoSEQ multiplex PCR; TCRdb's table is partial and in-frame only. The table shows approximately 280,000 clones, with around 85% occurring only once. The sequencing sample was made of PBMCs or T cells enriched from blood (not recorded which). These receptor sequences come from a woman aged 45-59 years who had recovered from COVID-19. Both conserved end residues are part of each CDR3. D genes are given only for firm matches. Size is stated for part of the rows, as once, few or many counts, or as a class when the clone is expanded.

v_gene,d_gene,abundance,j_gene,CDR3nt,CDR3aa
TRBV6-5,TRBD1,NA,TRBJ1-2,TGTGCCAGCACCTCGACGGGACAGATGTATGGCTACACCTTC,CASTSTGQMYGYTF
TRBV11-3,TRBD1,NA,TRBJ1-1,TGTGCCAGCAGTCCCGGACAGGGTAATACTGAAGCTTTCTTT,CASSPGQGNTEAFF
TRBV29-1,TRBD1,once,TRBJ2-5,TGCAGCGTCGTAGGACGACAGGGCCAAGAGACCCAGTACTTC,CSVVGRQGQETQYF
TRBV9,TRBD1,NA,TRBJ1-5,TGTGCCAGCAGCGGAGGGACAGGGAGCAATCAGCCCCAGCATTTT,CASSGGTGSNQPQHF
TRBV12-5,NA,NA,TRBJ2-1,TGTGCTAGTGGTTCCCGCAGCGGAGTAGGTGCAAATGAGCAGTTCTTC,CASGSRSGVGANEQFF
TRBV5-1,NA,few,TRBJ1-1,TGCGCCAGCAGCTTGGACGGGAAGAACACTGAAGCTTTCTTT,CASSLDGKNTEAFF
TRBV12-2,NA,NA,TRBJ2-2,TGTGCAAGTCGCTTAGCCGGGACAGGATTTCCCGGGGAGCTGTTTTTT,CASRLAGTGFPGELFF
TRBV18,TRBD1,NA,TRBJ1-2,TGTGCCAGCTCACCGGGACAGGGTGTATACGCAGGGGCTGGCTATGGCTACACCTTC,CASSPGQGVYAGAGYGYTF
TRBV11-1,NA,NA,TRBJ1-5,TGTGCCAGCAGCTTGGGACTCGGCAATCAGCCCCAGCATTTT,CASSLGLGNQPQHF
TRBV7-9,TRBD1,NA,TRBJ2-1,TGTGCCAGCAGTCGGGGACAGTTCAATGAGCAGTTCTTC,CASSRGQFNEQFF
TRBV2,NA,NA,TRBJ1-5,TGTGCCAGTGGGCGGGAAGGCAATCAGCCCCAGCATTTT,CASGREGNQPQHF
TRBV5-1,NA,NA,TRBJ1-2,TGCGCCAGCAGCGAAGACATATATGGCTACACCTTC,CASSEDIYGYTF
TRBV4-3,TRBD1,few,TRBJ1-3,TGCGCCAGCAGCCAAGAGGGCGGACAGGGGTTAATCGGGGCTGGAAACACCATATATTTT,CASSQEGGQGLIGAGNTIYF
TRBV2,NA,NA,TRBJ2-3,TGTGCCAGCAGTGAAGAGTTTGGGGCGGACCCTCAGTATTTT,CASSEEFGADPQYF
TRBV5-1,NA,NA,TRBJ2-2,TGCGCCAGCAGCCCAAGGGGTTCCAACGGGGAGCTGTTTTTT,CASSPRGSNGELFF
TRBV5-6,NA,NA,TRBJ1-2,TGTGCCAGCAGCTTGGGGCACAGTGGCTACACCTTC,CASSLGHSGYTF
TRBV6-2/TRBV6-3,NA,NA,TRBJ1-1,TGTGCCAGCAGTAATAGACAGTCTGGGAACACTGAAGCTTTCTTT,CASSNRQSGNTEAFF
TRBV4-2,TRBD2,NA,TRBJ2-5,TGTGCCAGCAGCCAAGTGGTAGCGGGGGGGCCGGAGACCCAGTACTTC,CASSQVVAGGPETQYF
TRBV2,NA,few,TRBJ1-4,TGTGCCAGCGGGGGGAGCGGGGTTGAAAAACTGTTTTTT,CASGGSGVEKLFF
TRBV16,TRBD1,NA,TRBJ1-1,TGTGCCAGCAGCCAAACGGCAGGGGGTCGCACTGAAGCTTTCTTT,CASSQTAGGRTEAFF
TRBV5-1,TRBD1,NA,TRBJ1-1,TGCGCCAGCAGCTTGACGGGACAGGGCTGGTCGGCTTTCTTT,CASSLTGQGWSAFF
TRBV28,TRBD1,NA,TRBJ1-5,TGTGCCAGCTTAGACAGGGCCGGTCAGCCCCAGCATTTT,CASLDRAGQPQHF
TRBV29-1,NA,few,TRBJ1-2,TGCAGCGCACTGACAGGAATAGATTTAGGGGGCTACACCTTC,CSALTGIDLGGYTF
TRBV27,NA,NA,TRBJ2-3,TGTGCCAGCAGTTTATCAACGGGCACAGATACGCAGTATTTT,CASSLSTGTDTQYF
TRBV28,NA,NA,TRBJ2-3,TGTGCCAGCAGTCCCCCGAGCCCAGATACGCAGTATTTT,CASSPPSPDTQYF
TRBV9,TRBD1,NA,TRBJ2-1,TGTGCCAGCAGCGACAAGGGGACAGGGGATGAGCAGTTCTTC,CASSDKGTGDEQFF
TRBV7-2,TRBD1,NA,TRBJ2-7,TGTGCCAGCAGCTATACAGGGGGCGCCTACGAGCAGTACTTC,CASSYTGGAYEQYF
TRBV5-4,NA,NA,TRBJ2-7,TGTGCCAGCAGCTTGGTACAGACCTACGAGCAGTACTTC,CASSLVQTYEQYF
TRBV30,NA,few,TRBJ1-3,TGTGCCTGGACTTCCGGGGGAAGCTCTGGAAACACCATATATTTT,CAWTSGGSSGNTIYF
TRBV30,NA,few,TRBJ1-5,TGTGCCTGGAGCAACGGCGGGGGTGGCAATCAGCCCCAGCATTTT,CAWSNGGGGNQPQHF
TRBV2,TRBD2,NA,TRBJ2-1,TGTGCCAGCAGGTACAGCGGGAGGGCCTACAATGAGCAGTTCTTC,CASRYSGRAYNEQFF
TRBV19,TRBD1,NA,TRBJ1-1,TGTGCCAGTAAGTCGCGGCGTGGGACAGGGGGCGGGGACACTGAAGCTTTCTTT,CASKSRRGTGGGDTEAFF
TRBV7-2,TRBD1,NA,TRBJ2-7,TGTGCCAGCAGCTTCGTACAGGGGGCCCCCTACGAGCAGTACTTC,CASSFVQGAPYEQYF
TRBV7-2,NA,NA,TRBJ2-1,TGTGCCAGCAGCTTAAGCCGACATAACAATGAGCAGTTCTTC,CASSLSRHNNEQFF
TRBV9,TRBD1,NA,TRBJ2-5,TGTGCCAGCAGCCCTCAGACAGGGGGGGTAAAAGAGACCCAGTACTTC,CASSPQTGGVKETQYF
TRBV18,TRBD1,NA,TRBJ1-4,TGTGCCAGCTCACCGGTGACAGGGACGGGGGAAAAACTGTTTTTT,CASSPVTGTGEKLFF
TRBV30,NA,NA,TRBJ1-1,TGTGCCTGGAGCCCGTCGGTGTTATTCCAGGAGAACACTGAAGCTTTCTTT,CAWSPSVLFQENTEAFF
TRBV29-1,NA,NA,TRBJ1-1,TGCAGCGTTGTGGCGGGGAACACTGAAGCTTTCTTT,CSVVAGNTEAFF
TRBV5-5,NA,NA,TRBJ1-6,TGTGCCAGCAGCTTGCGACAGGATAATTCACCCCTCCACTTT,CASSLRQDNSPLHF
TRBV5-1,TRBD2,NA,TRBJ2-3,TGCGCCAGCAAGGGGACTAGCGGGAGCTCCGCCACAGATACGCAGTATTTT,CASKGTSGSSATDTQYF
TRBV29-1,TRBD1,NA,TRBJ1-1,TGCAGCGGGGGACAGGGGGCGAGTCCTGAAGCTTTCTTT,CSGGQGASPEAFF
TRBV7-8,TRBD2,NA,TRBJ2-1,TGTGCCAGCAGCCAGGGACTAGCGGGAGAGGGGGAGCAGTTCTTC,CASSQGLAGEGEQFF
TRBV19,NA,NA,TRBJ1-2,TGTGCCAGTAGTATAAATCAGGGTGGAAGAGATGGCTACACCTTC,CASSINQGGRDGYTF
TRBV18,TRBD2,NA,TRBJ2-5,TGTGCCAGCTCACCGCTACTAGCGGGGGGGCAGGAGACCCAGTACTTC,CASSPLLAGGQETQYF
TRBV29-1,NA,NA,TRBJ1-5,TGCAGCGCCGGTAACAGCAATCAGCCCCAGCATTTT,CSAGNSNQPQHF
TRBV6-1,NA,NA,TRBJ1-1,TGTGCCAGCAGTGAGTATAGGAACACTGAAGCTTTCTTT,CASSEYRNTEAFF
TRBV27,NA,NA,TRBJ1-4,TGTGCCAGCAGCCCACTGGCTGGGGCAGGGGAAAAACTGTTTTTT,CASSPLAGAGEKLFF
TRBV6-6,TRBD1,once,TRBJ2-7,TGTGCCAGCAGTTTAGGACAGGGAAGGTTCTACGAGCAGTACTTC,CASSLGQGRFYEQYF
TRBV30,NA,NA,TRBJ2-7,TGTGCCTGGAGTGTTGGCGCGGGCCCGTTCTACGAGCAGTACTTC,CAWSVGAGPFYEQYF
TRBV5-6,NA,NA,TRBJ2-4,TGTGCCAGCAACATGTACAGGGCCATAAACATTCAGTACTTC,CASNMYRAINIQYF
TRBV6-5,NA,few,TRBJ2-1,TGTGCCAGCAGCTTTGACAGGAGCTCCTACAATGAGCAGTTCTTC,CASSFDRSSYNEQFF
TRBV24-1,TRBD1,NA,TRBJ2-1,TGTGCCACTTCTGCAGGGGGTCTCTACAATGAGCAGTTCTTC,CATSAGGLYNEQFF
TRBV12-3/TRBV12-4,NA,NA,TRBJ1-5,TGTGCCAGCAGTTTATATGACACCCCGTCGTATTTT,CASSLYDTPSYF
TRBV7-2,NA,few,TRBJ1-3,TGTGCCAGCAGCTTAGCGGGGCGGAACTCTGGAAACACCATATATTTT,CASSLAGRNSGNTIYF
TRBV30,NA,NA,TRBJ1-4,TGTGCCTGGAGTGCCAGGGGTAGTGAAAAACTGTTTTTT,CAWSARGSEKLFF